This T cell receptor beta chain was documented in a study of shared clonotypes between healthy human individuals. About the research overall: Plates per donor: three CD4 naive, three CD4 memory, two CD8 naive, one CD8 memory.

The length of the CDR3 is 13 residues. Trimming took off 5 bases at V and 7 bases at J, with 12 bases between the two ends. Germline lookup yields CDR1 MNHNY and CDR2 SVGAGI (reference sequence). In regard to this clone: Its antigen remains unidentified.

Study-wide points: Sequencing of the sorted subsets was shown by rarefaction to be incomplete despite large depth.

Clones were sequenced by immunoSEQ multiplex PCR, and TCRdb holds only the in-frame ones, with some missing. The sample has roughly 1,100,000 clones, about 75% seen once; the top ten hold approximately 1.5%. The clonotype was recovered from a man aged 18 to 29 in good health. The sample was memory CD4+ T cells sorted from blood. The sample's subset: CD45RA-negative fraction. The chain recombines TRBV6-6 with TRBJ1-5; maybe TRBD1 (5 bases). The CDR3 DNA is TGTGCCAGCAGTGGGGCTGTAAGCCAGCCCCAGCATTTT. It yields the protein CASSGAVSQPQHF.